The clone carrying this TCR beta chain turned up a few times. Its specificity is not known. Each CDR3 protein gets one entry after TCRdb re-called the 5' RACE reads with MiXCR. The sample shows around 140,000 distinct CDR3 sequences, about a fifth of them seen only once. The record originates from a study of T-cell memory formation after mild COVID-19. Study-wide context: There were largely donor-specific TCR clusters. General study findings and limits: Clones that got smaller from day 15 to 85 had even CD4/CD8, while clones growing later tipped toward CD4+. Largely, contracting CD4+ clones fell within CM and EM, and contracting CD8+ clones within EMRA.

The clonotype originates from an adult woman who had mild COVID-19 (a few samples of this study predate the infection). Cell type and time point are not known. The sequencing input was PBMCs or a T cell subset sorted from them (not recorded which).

CDR3 bases: TGTGCCACCTACCCAACACTAGGCGGACACAATGGACCCTACGAGCAGTACTTC. This encodes CATYPTLGGHNGPYEQYF. This chain joins TRBV6-5 and TRBJ2-7; D is tentatively TRBD1 or TRBD2 (5 bases each). Looked up from germline, CDR1 is MNHEY and CDR2 is SVGAGI. Trimming cost V 10 bases and J 2 bases, with 30 bases left between them. The CDR3 is made up of 18 amino acids.